This T cell receptor (beta chain) was identified in a study of metastatic and nonmetastatic thyroid tumors. On the study more broadly: The authors compared repertoires across blood and tumor or nodule tissue from malignant and benign thyroid patients. Study-wide results and limits: The study reportedly found significantly higher TCR beta diversity in malignant thyroid tumors than benign nodules, in blood and tumor.

Each patient came to thyroid surgery without any prior treatment (of any kind). The CDR3 extends over 17 amino acids. With 1 base removed from V and 3 bases from J, the gap between germline ends came to 19 bases. The germline CDR1 and CDR2 sequences are MNHNS and SASEGT. In the original workflow: CDR3 was compared across clinicopathological groups, and the resulting differences were used to build a distant-metastasis classifier for papillary thyroid cancer. TCRdb re-called clones via MiXCR from the PCR reads. For this entry, the V and J calls and clone size follow TCRdb and not the study's own pipeline. Among about 4,600 clones, roughly a quarter were seen once, and the ten largest hold roughly a tenth. Concerning this clone itself: Antigen specificity is unknown.

V and J are TRBV6-1 and TRBJ2-7; the D gene is possibly TRBD1 (5 bases). Sequenced: tumor tissue. The receptor was isolated from a male donor with papillary thyroid cancer or a benign thyroid nodule (not recorded which). Some clones in this sample may be carry-over from other donors' samples. CDR3 residues: CASSEVGSGRVNYEQYF. CDR3 bases: TGTGCCAGCAGTGAAGTTGGATCGGGCAGGGTTAACTACGAGCAGTACTTC.